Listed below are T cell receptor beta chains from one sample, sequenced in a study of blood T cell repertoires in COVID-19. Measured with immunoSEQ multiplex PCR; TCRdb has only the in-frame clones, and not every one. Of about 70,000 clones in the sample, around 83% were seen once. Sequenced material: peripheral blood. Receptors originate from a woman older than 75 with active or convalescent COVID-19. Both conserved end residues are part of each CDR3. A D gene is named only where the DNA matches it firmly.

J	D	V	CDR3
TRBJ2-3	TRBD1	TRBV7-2	CASTSRQGSTDTQYF
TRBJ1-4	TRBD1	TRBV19	CASSDRGVVTNEKLFF
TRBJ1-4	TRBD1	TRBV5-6	CASSGTRDRPNEKLFF
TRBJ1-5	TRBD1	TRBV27	CASSRDRRQPQHF
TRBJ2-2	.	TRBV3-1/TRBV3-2	CASSQGQLTGELFF
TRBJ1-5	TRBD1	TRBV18	CASSPTGAVQPQHF
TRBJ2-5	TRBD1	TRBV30	CASIFRTGSEETQYF
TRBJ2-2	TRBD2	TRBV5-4	CAIGGAGELFF
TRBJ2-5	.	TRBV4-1	CASSWQGGREETQYF
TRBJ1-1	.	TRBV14	CASSTGYEYMNTEAFF
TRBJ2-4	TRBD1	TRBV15	CATSRGDRKNIQYF
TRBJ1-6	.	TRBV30	CAWSESYNSPLHF
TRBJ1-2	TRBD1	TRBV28	CASSRQGAYGYTF
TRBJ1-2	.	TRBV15	CATSSRWGSDGYTF
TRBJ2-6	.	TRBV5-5	CASSWGQGAGANVLTF
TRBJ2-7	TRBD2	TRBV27	CASSPPGGRYEQYF
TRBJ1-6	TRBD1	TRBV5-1	CASSPGHGTANSPLHF
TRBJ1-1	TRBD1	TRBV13	CASSFTGGTEAFF
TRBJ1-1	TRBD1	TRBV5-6	CASSLPGQGSRNTEAFF
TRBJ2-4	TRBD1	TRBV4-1	CASSPTGGIAKNIQYF
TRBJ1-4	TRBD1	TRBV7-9	CASSLVEGTGREKLFF
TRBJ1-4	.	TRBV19	CASSFGTREEKLFF